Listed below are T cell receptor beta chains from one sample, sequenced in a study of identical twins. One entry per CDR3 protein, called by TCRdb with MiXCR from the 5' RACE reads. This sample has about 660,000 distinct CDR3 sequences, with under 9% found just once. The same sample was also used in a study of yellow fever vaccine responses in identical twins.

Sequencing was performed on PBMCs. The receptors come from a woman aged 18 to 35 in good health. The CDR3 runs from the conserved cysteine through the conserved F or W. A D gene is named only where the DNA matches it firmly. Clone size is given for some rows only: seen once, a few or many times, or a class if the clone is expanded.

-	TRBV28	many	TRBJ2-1	TGTGCCACCCGTCCCTTGGCGACTATTGGATACAATGAGCAGTTCTTC	CATRPLATIGYNEQFF
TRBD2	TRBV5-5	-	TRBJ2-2	TGTGCCAGCAGCTTCGGTAGCGGGGGGGACACCGGGGAGCTGTTTTTT	CASSFGSGGDTGELFF
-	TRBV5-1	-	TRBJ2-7	TGCGCCAGCAAGGCACAGGGAGAAACTTACGAGCAGTACTTC	CASKAQGETYEQYF
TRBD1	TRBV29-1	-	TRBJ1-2	TGCAGCGCAGCCGGGACAGGGTTTTTGAGCTACGGCTACACCTTC	CSAAGTGFLSYGYTF
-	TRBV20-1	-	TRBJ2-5	TGCAGTGCTGACCGACTAGTGTACGAGACCCAGTACTTC	CSADRLVYETQYF
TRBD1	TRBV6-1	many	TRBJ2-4	TGTGCCAGCAGACCCGCGGACAGGGGAAACATTCAGTACTTC	CASRPADRGNIQYF
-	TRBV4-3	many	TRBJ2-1	TGCGCCAGCAGCCAAGATTCGGACCTCACACTTTACAATGAGCAGTTCTTC	CASSQDSDLTLYNEQFF
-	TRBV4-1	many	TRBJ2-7	TGCGCCAGCAGCAAGGGCCCGGCGGGATCCTACGAGCAGTACTTC	CASSKGPAGSYEQYF
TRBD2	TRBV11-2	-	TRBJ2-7	TGTGCCAGCAGCCGTAGCGGGAACTTCTACGAGCAGTACTTC	CASSRSGNFYEQYF
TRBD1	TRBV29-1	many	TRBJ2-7	TGCAGCGTTATCTTATGGGACAGAGTCTGGGAGCAGTACTTC	CSVILWDRVWEQYF
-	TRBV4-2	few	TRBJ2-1	TGTGCCAGCAGCCATGGAAGCCCGAGCTCCTACAATGAGCAGTTCTTC	CASSHGSPSSYNEQFF
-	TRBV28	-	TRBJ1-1	TGTGCCAGCAGAGCCGGGAGTGAATTTATTGAAGCTTTCTTT	CASRAGSEFIEAFF
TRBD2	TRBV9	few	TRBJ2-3	TGTGCCAGCAGCGTAGTCGCTAGCGGGGAACCAGATACGCAGTATTTT	CASSVVASGEPDTQYF
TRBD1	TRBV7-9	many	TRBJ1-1	TGTGCCAGCAGCGGACGACAGGGTATGAACACTGAAGCTTTCTTT	CASSGRQGMNTEAFF
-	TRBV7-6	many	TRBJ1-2	TGTGCCAGCAGCTCATACGAACAGGGAAACGGCTACACCTTC	CASSSYEQGNGYTF
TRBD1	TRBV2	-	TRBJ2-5	TGTGCCAGTCTTGGACAGGGAGAGACCCAGTACTTC	CASLGQGETQYF
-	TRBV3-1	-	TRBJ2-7	TGTGCCAGCAGCCAAGAAGGTAGAGGACCCTACGAGCAGTACTTC	CASSQEGRGPYEQYF
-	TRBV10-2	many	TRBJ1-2	TGCGCCAGCAGTCGGGACTCCGGGGGCTATGGCTACACCTTC	CASSRDSGGYGYTF
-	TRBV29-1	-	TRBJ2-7	TGCAGCGTTGAAGGGGGGGACGCGGCCACCTACGAGCAGTACTTC	CSVEGGDAATYEQYF
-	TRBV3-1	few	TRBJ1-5	TGTGCCAGCAGCCAAGCTGGAGGGGGTCAGCCCCAGCATTTT	CASSQAGGGQPQHF
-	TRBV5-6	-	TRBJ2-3	TGTGCCAGCAGCTCCAACCCAGGGGCAGATACGCAGTATTTT	CASSSNPGADTQYF
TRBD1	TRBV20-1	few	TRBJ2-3	TGCAGTGCCCCCCCTGTGGGACAGGACCTAAATACGCAGTATTTT	CSAPPVGQDLNTQYF
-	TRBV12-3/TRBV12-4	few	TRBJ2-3	TGTGCCAGCCGAAACGGGGGGCCGGGAACGCAGTATTTT	CASRNGGPGTQYF
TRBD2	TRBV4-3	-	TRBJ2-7	TGCGCCAGCAGCCAGGATAGCGGGAGGGCCGCCGAGCAGTACTTC	CASSQDSGRAAEQYF
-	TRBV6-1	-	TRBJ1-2	TGTGCCAGCAAAGGACTAACAGGCGGCCCTTTAGATGGCTACACCTTC	CASKGLTGGPLDGYTF
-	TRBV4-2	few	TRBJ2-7	TGTGCCAGCAGCCAAGATCTCGTCTACGAGCAGTACTTC	CASSQDLVYEQYF
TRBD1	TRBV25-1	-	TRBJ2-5	TGTGCCAGCAGTAACAGGGGGCTGCAAGAGACCCAGTACTTC	CASSNRGLQETQYF
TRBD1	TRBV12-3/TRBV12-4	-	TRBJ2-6	TGTGCCAGCAGTTTCTCCCCAGGGGGCGCCGGTGGGGCCAACGTCCTGACTTTC	CASSFSPGGAGGANVLTF
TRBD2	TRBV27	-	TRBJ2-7	TGTGCCAGCAGTCGTCAGAGGGGACTACCCACCTACGAGCAGTACTTC	CASSRQRGLPTYEQYF
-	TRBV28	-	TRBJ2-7	TGTGCCAGCAGTTTATGGGACGACTCCTACGAGCAGTACTTC	CASSLWDDSYEQYF
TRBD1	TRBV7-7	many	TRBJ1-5	TGTGCTAGCAGCTTAGGCCCTTTCCGAACAGGGGGCTTAAATCAGCCCCAGCATTTT	CASSLGPFRTGGLNQPQHF
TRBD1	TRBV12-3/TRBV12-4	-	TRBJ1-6	TGTGCCAGCAGTTTAGTCGCGGGACAGGGGTATTCACCCCTCCACTTT	CASSLVAGQGYSPLHF
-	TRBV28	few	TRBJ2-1	TGTGCCAGCAGTTTGCGGGTCCAAAATGAGCAGTTCTTC	CASSLRVQNEQFF
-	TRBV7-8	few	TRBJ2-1	TGTGCCAGCAGCCCGCCACAGCCCCGGAGCAATGAGCAGTTCTTC	CASSPPQPRSNEQFF
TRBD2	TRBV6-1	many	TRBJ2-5	TGTGCCAGCAGTGCAACACAGCGGGGGGAGACCCAGTACTTC	CASSATQRGETQYF
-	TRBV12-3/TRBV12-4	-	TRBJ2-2	TGTGCCAGCAGTTCGACTCCCACCGGGGAGCTGTTTTTT	CASSSTPTGELFF
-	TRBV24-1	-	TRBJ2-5	TGTGCCACCAGTGATTTGCTGACAAAATTTGTGTACGGGATCCAAGAGACCCAGTACTTC	CATSDLLTKFVYGIQETQYF
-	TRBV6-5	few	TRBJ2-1	TGTGCCAGCAGTTTCCGTCGTGGGCTAGGATCCTACAATGAGCAGTTCTTC	CASSFRRGLGSYNEQFF
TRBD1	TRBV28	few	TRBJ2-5	TGTGCCAGTGACAGGGTTGGATTGGAGACCCAGTACTTC	CASDRVGLETQYF
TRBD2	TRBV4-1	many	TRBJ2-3	TGCGCCAGCAGCCATGCCATTCTAGCGGGGGACACAGATACGCAGTATTTT	CASSHAILAGDTDTQYF
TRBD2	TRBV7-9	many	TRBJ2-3	TGTGCCAGCAGCCCGGGGGGGAGCGCAGATACGCAGTATTTT	CASSPGGSADTQYF
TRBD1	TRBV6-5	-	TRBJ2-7	TGTGCCAGCAGTTACAACCGGGACAGGGGGCTCGAGCAGTACTTC	CASSYNRDRGLEQYF
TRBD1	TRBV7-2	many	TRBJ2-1	TGTGCCAGCAGCTTAGGACAGGGGGCCTACAATGAGCAGTTCTTC	CASSLGQGAYNEQFF
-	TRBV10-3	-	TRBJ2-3	TGTGCCACCCGGGACCCCCGCACGGATACGCAGTATTTT	CATRDPRTDTQYF